Listed here are 20 T cell receptor beta chains from one sample, sequenced in a study of blood T cells in healthy people across ages. It was with a sample-barcoded 5' primer and a J-beta primer mix that a second PCR of roughly 7 to 12 cycles was run. From the 5' RACE reads, TCRdb called clonotypes with MiXCR, one entry per CDR3 protein. Of 800,000 or so distinct CDR3 sequences listed, 25% are singletons. These data also formed part of another study, on T cells of mothers and their children.

Sequenced material: blood. The receptors derive from a boy aged 5 to 17 in good health.

The chain employs TRBV6-2 or TRBV6-3 and TRBJ2-1, with D perhaps TRBD2 (5 bases). The CDR3 totals 14 residues. Looked up from germline, CDR1 is MNHEY and CDR2 is SVGEGT. V lost 6 bases and J lost 7, with 16 bases in between. CDR3 loop: CASSLGAGWNEQFF. Written as DNA, the CDR3 is TGTGCCAGCAGCCTGGGCGCGGGTTGGAATGAGCAGTTCTTC.

Points on this clonotype: The conserved phenylalanine or tryptophan is not found at the CDR3 terminus, so this likely reflects a read error. The chain has TRBV28 and TRBJ2-6, with 10 bases identical to TRBD1. The CDR3 contains 20 residues. CDR1 and CDR2 (germline): MDHEN, SYDVKM. V shed 7 bases and J 7 bases; nucleotides not matched to a gene: 22. CDR3 amino acids: CASTPMFGTGEEGVANVLTL. The CDR3 DNA reads TGTGCCAGCACTCCCATGTTCGGGACAGGGGAAGAAGGTGTCGCCAACGTCCTGACTTTG.

The sample holds many counts of this clonotype. The rearrangement links TRBV28 to TRBJ2-7; D gene ambiguous. This CDR3 has 11 residues. V was trimmed by 4 bases and J by 2 bases, leaving 3 bases between them. Per the germline V gene, CDR1 is MDHEN and CDR2 is SYDVKM. Here the CDR3 DNA reads TGTGCCAGCAGTTCCCCCTACGAGCAGTACTTC. Protein product: CASSSPYEQYF.

The rearrangement uses TRBV20-1 and TRBJ2-2; D remains ambiguous. CDR3 length: 14 residues. The V gene's germline CDR1 is DFQATT and CDR2 SNEGSKA (reference sequence). Trimming removed 0 bases from V and 3 bases from J, with 8 bases in between. In nucleotides, the CDR3 is TGCAGTGCTAGAGACGGCCCCTACACCGGGGAGCTGTTTTTT. It yields the protein CSARDGPYTGELFF.

The sample holds a few counts of this clonotype. The chain carries TRBV12-3 or TRBV12-4 and TRBJ2-5, with D maybe TRBD2 (6 bases). Trimming pared 4 bases from V and 7 bases from J, leaving 16 bases between. The CDR3 loop spans 14 amino acids. The CDR3 coding sequence is TGTGCCAGCAGTTCGGGACTGTCCTGGGGGACCCAGTACTTC. Translation gives CASSSGLSWGTQYF.

The CDR3 sequence: CAWSDSYGYTF. CDR3 nucleotides: TGTGCCTGGAGTGACAGCTATGGCTACACCTTC. The chain combines TRBV30 with TRBJ1-2; no firm D call. Germline CDR1 reads GTSNPN; CDR2 reads SVGIG (reference sequence). The V gene lost 1 base and the J gene lost 4 bases, with 4 bases spanning the gap. CDR3 size: 11 residues. Based on the CDR3 plus reference TRBV30 and TRBJ1-2, the full variable domain is SQTIHQWPATLVQPVGSPLSLECTVEGTSNPNLYWYRQAAGRGLQLLFYSVGIGQISSEVPQNLSASRPQDRQFILSSKKLLLSDSGFYLCAWSDSYGYTFGSGTRLTVV.

V usage is TRBV6-6 and J usage is TRBJ2-2; D is perhaps TRBD1 (5 bases). The CDR3 spans 15 residues. V dropped 4 bases and J dropped 2 bases, with 11 bases sitting between them. Germline CDR1 is MNHNY and CDR2 is SVGAGI (reference sequence). The CDR3 region has the DNA TGTGCCAGCAGTTTGGTCAGGGCCAACACCGGGGAGCTGTTTTTT. Translating gives CASSLVRANTGELFF.

This sequence joins TRBV6-1 and TRBJ2-1; 8 bases fit TRBD2. Unmatched junction bases numbered 10, after V lost 2 bases and J lost 10 bases. Germline V gives CDR1 MNHNS, CDR2 SASEGT. The CDR3 is made up of 15 amino acids. The CDR3 here is CASSEWKGAGDEQFF. For the CDR3, the DNA is TGTGCCAGCAGTGAATGGAAAGGAGCGGGAGACGAGCAGTTCTTC.

This sequence joins TRBV12-3 or TRBV12-4 and TRBJ2-5; tentatively, D is TRBD2 (5 bases). V gave up 8 bases and J gave up 5 bases, with 15 bases separating them. CDR3 length equals 13 residues. CDR3 DNA sequence: TGTGCCAGCGGCTCGGGATTTTCGGAGACCCAGTACTTC. Translation gives CASGSGFSETQYF.

The V call is TRBV15, the J call TRBJ1-3; D is ambiguous. CDR3 size: 16 residues. Germline CDR1 reads LNHNV; CDR2 reads YYDKDF (reference sequence). V lost 1 base, J lost 4 bases, and 14 bases lay in between. The chain's CDR3 is CATSRASGFAGNTIYF. The CDR3 nucleotides are TGTGCCACCAGCAGAGCGTCGGGGTTCGCAGGAAACACCATATATTTT. The whole variable domain, filled in from reference TRBV15 and TRBJ1-3, reads DAMVIQNPRYQVTQFGKPVTLSCSQTLNHNVMYWYQQKSSQAPKLLFHYYDKDFNNEADTPDNFQSRRPNTSFCFLDIRSPGLGDTAMYLCATSRASGFAGNTIYFGEGSWLTVV.

This chain uses TRBV7-9 with TRBJ2-3; D gene uncertain. The CDR3 consists of 15 residues. Germline assignment: CDR1 SEHNR and CDR2 FQNEAQ (reference sequence). The V end was cut by 1 base, the J end by 6 bases, with 14 bases between. CDR3 in amino acids: CASSLDVLGYDTQYF. CDR3 coding DNA: TGTGCCAGCAGCTTAGACGTCTTGGGTTATGATACGCAGTATTTT.

A few counts support this clonotype. This chain connects TRBV28 to TRBJ2-1, with D perhaps assigned TRBD1 or TRBD2 (5 bases each). V gave up 6 bases and J gave up 4 bases, with 16 bases separating them. Germline CDR1 reads MDHEN; CDR2 reads SYDVKM. CDR3 length: 15 amino acids. The CDR3 here is CASRKGPNLYNEQFF. The DNA of the CDR3 is TGTGCCAGCAGGAAGGGACCTAACTTATACAATGAGCAGTTCTTC.

The V call is TRBV19, the J call TRBJ1-2; D gene uncertain. The V and J ends lost 5 bases and 1 base respectively, with 17 bases between them. The CDR3 runs 16 residues. Germline assignment: CDR1 LNHDA and CDR2 SQIVND (reference sequence). DNA for the CDR3: TGTGCCAGTAGTCCCCAACTTTATGGAATTAACTATGGCTACACCTTC. Translating gives CASSPQLYGINYGYTF.

The chain is built from TRBV24-1 and TRBJ1-2; 7 bases fit TRBD1. J was trimmed by 0 bases and V by 4 bases; bases with no gene match: 4. This CDR3 spans 15 amino acids. Germline CDR1 is KGHDR and CDR2 is SFDVKD. CDR3 sequence (DNA): TGTGCCACCAGTGACACAGGGGCCGCTAACTATGGCTACACCTTC. Translated, it gives CATSDTGAANYGYTF.

The rearrangement uses TRBV28 and TRBJ1-2; 10 nucleotides line up with TRBD1. Germline assignment: CDR1 MDHEN and CDR2 SYDVKM. V shed 7 bases, J shed 0 bases, and the junction held 8 bases outside the gene matches. The CDR3 is made up of 16 amino acids. As DNA, the CDR3 is TGTGCCAGCACTGAGGACAGGGGGACTTCTAACTATGGCTACACCTTC. This codes for CASTEDRGTSNYGYTF.

This clonotype was detected many times. The chain joins TRBV5-5 to TRBJ2-1; TRBD1 agrees at 7 bases. The J call may be faulty, since TRBJ2-7 better matches the DNA end. This CDR3 region has 14 residues. CDR1 is SGHKS, CDR2 YYEKEE, per germline (reference sequence). This CDR3 reads CASSLRQGPYEQYF. The CDR3 DNA reads TGTGCCAGCAGCTTAAGACAGGGACCCTACGAGCAGTACTTC.

Concerning this clonotype: The germline gene is not matched at one end of the junction; a read error may be the cause. The chain links TRBV4-1 to TRBJ2-7, with a tentative D call TRBD1 (5 bases). The CDR3 loop spans 14 amino acids. From germline, CDR1 is MGHRA and CDR2 YSYEKL. CDR3 sequence reads: CASSQLQGFNEQYF. CDR3 in DNA: TGCGCAAGCAGCCAACTGCAGGGATTCAACGAGCAGTACTTC.

The chain uses TRBV24-1 and TRBJ2-3; 12 bases agree with TRBD2. This CDR3 is 18 amino acids long. V shed 3 bases, J shed 4 bases, and the junction held 10 bases outside the gene matches. Germline CDR1 reads KGHDR; CDR2 reads SFDVKD. The CDR3 DNA sequence: TGTGCCACCAGTGATCCGGGAAAGACTAGCGGGGGCCCAGATACGCAGTATTTT. It encodes CATSDPGKTSGGPDTQYF.

The chain employs TRBV5-5 and TRBJ2-5; 8 bases line up with TRBD2. This CDR3 has 15 residues. Unmatched junction bases numbered 10, after V lost 5 bases and J lost 4 bases. Germline loops: CDR1 SGHKS, CDR2 YYEKEE (reference sequence). The CDR3 nucleotides read TGTGCCAGCAGATGGCTTGGGGCGGGGGGAGAGACCCAGTACTTC. Translated, it gives CASRWLGAGGETQYF.

This clonotype was counted at least ten times. This chain uses TRBV2 with TRBJ1-2, with D possibly matching TRBD1 (5 bases). Trimming removed 2 bases at V and 8 bases at J, with 15 bases between. There are 14 residues in the CDR3. Germline V gene lookup returns CDR1 SNHLY and CDR2 FYNNEI. In DNA form, the CDR3 reads TGTGCCAGCAGTGAACGGGGCGCCGCCGGAGGCTACACCTTC. Its translation: CASSERGAAGGYTF.